This T cell receptor (beta chain) was identified during a study of CD8 T cells in Susac syndrome. Study overall: Treatment status at blood draw for the Susac syndrome patients was therapy-naive, corticosteroids, or intravenous immunoglobulin alone.

Susac syndrome patients met recently defined diagnostic criteria for definite or probable disease. TEMRA cells underwent FACS enrichment and CD8+ and CD4+ T cells underwent negative isolation. The V and J ends lost 6 bases and 1 base, in that order; junction bases with no gene match: 7. This CDR3 is built from 15 residues. In germline, CDR1 is SNHLY, CDR2 FYNNEI. Random hexamers were used to reverse transcribe an amount of roughly 0.45 to 1 ug RNA. With immunoSEQ multiplex PCR, TCR beta CDR3 was amplified across 54 Vbeta and 13 Jbeta. MiXCR was run by TCRdb on the immunoSEQ multiplex PCR reads, yielding one entry per CDR3 protein. The sample has roughly 200,000 distinct CDR3 sequences, just under 95% seen once.

Sequenced input: CD4+ T cells from PBMCs. This chain links TRBV2 with TRBJ2-5; 8 positions agree with TRBD1. The TCR comes from a human donor with Susac syndrome. The CDR3 DNA follows: TGTGCCAGCAGCGTAAAAACAGGGGGCCAAGAGACCCAGTACTTC. Its protein is CASSVKTGGQETQYF.